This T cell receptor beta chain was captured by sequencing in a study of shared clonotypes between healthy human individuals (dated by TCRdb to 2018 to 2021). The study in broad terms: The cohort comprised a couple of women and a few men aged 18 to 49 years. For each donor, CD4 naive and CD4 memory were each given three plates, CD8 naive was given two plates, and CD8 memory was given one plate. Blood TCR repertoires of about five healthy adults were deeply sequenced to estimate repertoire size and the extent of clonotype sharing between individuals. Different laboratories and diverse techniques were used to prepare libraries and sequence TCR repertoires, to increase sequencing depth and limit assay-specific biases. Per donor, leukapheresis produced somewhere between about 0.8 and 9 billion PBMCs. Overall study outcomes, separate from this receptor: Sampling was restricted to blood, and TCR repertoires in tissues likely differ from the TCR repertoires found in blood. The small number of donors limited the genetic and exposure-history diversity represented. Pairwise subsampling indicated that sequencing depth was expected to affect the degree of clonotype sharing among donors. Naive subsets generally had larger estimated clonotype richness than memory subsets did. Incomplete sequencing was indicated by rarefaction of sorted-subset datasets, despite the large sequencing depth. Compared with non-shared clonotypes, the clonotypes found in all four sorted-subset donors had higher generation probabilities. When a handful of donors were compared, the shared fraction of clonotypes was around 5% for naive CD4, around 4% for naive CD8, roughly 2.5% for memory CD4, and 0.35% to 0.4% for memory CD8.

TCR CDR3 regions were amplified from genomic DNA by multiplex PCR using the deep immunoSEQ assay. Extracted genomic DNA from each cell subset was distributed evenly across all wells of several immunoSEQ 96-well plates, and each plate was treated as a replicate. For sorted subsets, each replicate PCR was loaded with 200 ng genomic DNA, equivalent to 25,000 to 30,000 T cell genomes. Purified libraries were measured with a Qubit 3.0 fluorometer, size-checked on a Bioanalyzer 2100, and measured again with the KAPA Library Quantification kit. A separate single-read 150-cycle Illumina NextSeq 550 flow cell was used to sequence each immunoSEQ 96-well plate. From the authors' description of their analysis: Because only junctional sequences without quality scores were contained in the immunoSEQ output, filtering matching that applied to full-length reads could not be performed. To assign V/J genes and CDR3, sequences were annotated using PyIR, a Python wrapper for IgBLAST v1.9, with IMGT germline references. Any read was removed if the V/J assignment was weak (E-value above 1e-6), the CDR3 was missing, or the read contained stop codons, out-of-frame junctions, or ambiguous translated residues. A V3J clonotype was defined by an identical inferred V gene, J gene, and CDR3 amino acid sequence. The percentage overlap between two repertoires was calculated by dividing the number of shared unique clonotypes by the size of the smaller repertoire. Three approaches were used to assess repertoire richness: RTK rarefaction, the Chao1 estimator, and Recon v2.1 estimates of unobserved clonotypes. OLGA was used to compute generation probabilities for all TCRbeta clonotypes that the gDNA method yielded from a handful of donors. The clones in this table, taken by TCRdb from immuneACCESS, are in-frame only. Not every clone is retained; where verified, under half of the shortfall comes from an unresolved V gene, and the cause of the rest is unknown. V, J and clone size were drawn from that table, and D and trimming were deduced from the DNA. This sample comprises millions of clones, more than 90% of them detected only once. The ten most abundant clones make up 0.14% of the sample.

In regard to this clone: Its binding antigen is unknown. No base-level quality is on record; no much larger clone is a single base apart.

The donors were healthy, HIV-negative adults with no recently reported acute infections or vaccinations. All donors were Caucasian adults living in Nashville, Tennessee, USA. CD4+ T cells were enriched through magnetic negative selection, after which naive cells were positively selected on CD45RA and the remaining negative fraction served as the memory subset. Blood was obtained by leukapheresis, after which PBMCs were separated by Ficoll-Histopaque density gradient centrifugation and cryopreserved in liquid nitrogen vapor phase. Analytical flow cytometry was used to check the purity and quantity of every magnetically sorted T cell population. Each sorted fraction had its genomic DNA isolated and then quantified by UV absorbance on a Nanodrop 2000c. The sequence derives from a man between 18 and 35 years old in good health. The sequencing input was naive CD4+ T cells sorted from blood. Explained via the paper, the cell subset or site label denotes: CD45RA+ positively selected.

The CDR3 sequence is CAISRDRGLTEAFF. The nucleotides are TGTGCCATCAGTCGGGACAGGGGGCTCACTGAAGCTTTCTTT. The sequence links TRBV10-3 to TRBJ1-1; TRBD1 lines up with 12 middle nucleotides. The CDR3 measures 14 amino acids from cysteine to phenylalanine. The entry retains the CDR3 DNA only, 42 bases that are in frame from base 1. From the germline V gene, CDR1 is ENHRY and CDR2 is SYGVKD. Trimmed from V: 5 bases; trimmed from J: 4 bases; junction bases lacking a gene match: 2.